The 27 T cell receptor beta chains given below trace back to one sample, sequenced in a study of cytomegalovirus exposure and HLA in healthy donors (dated by TCRdb to 2015 to 2018). The library was built by means of the immunoSEQ multiplex PCR assay. The table comes from immuneACCESS by way of TCRdb, which keeps in-frame sequences with V and J called. Part of the clones is missing from these tables; in studies checked, under half for an unresolved V gene and the rest for unknown reasons. This sample gives about 140,000 clones in total; 85% to 90% of them show up just once. 8.7% of the sample lies in the top ten. The sequenced sample consisted of PBMCs. Receptors were obtained from a man aged 18 to 29 in good health and CMV-seropositive.

CDR3 DNA: TGTGCCAGTCGACAGGTTCCCTCCTACGAGCAGTACTTC. It yields the protein CASRQVPSYEQYF. The J gene is TRBJ2-5, the V gene TRBV7-8; weak D call: TRBD1 (6 bases). The DNA end lines up better with TRBJ2-7; the J call may be wrong. The CDR3 has 13 amino acids. Germline V gene sequence: CDR1 SGHVS, CDR2 FQNEAQ.

The gene calls are TRBV19 and TRBJ2-7, with 8 bases that match TRBD1. J was trimmed by 0 bases and V by 4 bases; bases with no gene match: 2. This CDR3 contains 14 residues. Germline CDR1 LNHDA, CDR2 SQIVND (reference sequence). In DNA form, the CDR3 reads TGTGCCAGTAGTAGACAGGGGAGCTCCTACGAGCAGTACTTC. This gives the protein CASSRQGSSYEQYF.

The gene calls are TRBV6-1 and TRBJ1-6; D remains ambiguous. V was trimmed by 4 bases and J by 0 bases, leaving 10 bases between them. CDR1 MNHNS and CDR2 SASEGT come from the germline V gene. This CDR3 has 16 amino acids. CDR3 in amino acids: CASSVSLSSYNSPLHF. The DNA of the CDR3 is TGTGCCAGCAGTGTATCACTGAGCTCCTATAATTCACCCCTCCACTTT.

The V and J genes are TRBV7-6 and TRBJ2-7, with D perhaps TRBD2 (6 bases). V lost 6 bases to trimming and J lost 0 bases, with 12 bases between them. Germline lookup yields CDR1 SGHVS and CDR2 FNYEAQ. This CDR3 comprises 14 residues. The CDR3 sequence is CASSSLANSYEQYF. For the CDR3, the DNA is TGTGCCAGCAGTTCTCTAGCGAACTCCTACGAGCAGTACTTC.

The rearrangement uses TRBV27 and TRBJ2-1, with D maybe TRBD2 (6 bases). The V end lost 3 bases, the J end lost 6 bases, and 9 bases lay between the germline ends. CDR1 is MNHEY and CDR2 is SMNVEV in the germline V gene (reference sequence). The CDR3 sequence is 13 residues long. This chain's CDR3 is CASSFSGGNEQFF. CDR3 DNA: TGTGCCAGCAGTTTCTCCGGGGGCAATGAGCAGTTCTTC.

This clone was seen just once. The chain has TRBV2 and TRBJ1-5, with D possibly matching TRBD1 (6 bases). The germline CDR1 and CDR2 sequences are SNHLY and FYNNEI. V was cut by 6 bases and J by 9 bases, with 15 bases left in between. This CDR3 comprises 13 residues. CDR3 region: CASRRGTSTPQHF. For the CDR3, the DNA is TGTGCCAGCAGAAGGGGGACCTCTACGCCCCAGCATTTT.

The chain employs TRBV6-1 and TRBJ2-7; 11 bases match TRBD1. Germline lookup yields CDR1 MNHNS and CDR2 SASEGT. Trimming took 3 bases from V and 4 from J; bases not matched to a gene: 5. This CDR3 has 15 amino acids. The DNA of the CDR3 is TGTGCCAGCAGTGATGGGACAGGGGGTCCGTACGAGCAGTACTTC. It specifies CASSDGTGGPYEQYF.

This chain joins TRBV11-3 and TRBJ2-1; D may be TRBD1 (6 bases). Germline lookup yields CDR1 SGHNT and CDR2 YENEEA. CDR3 length equals 14 residues. V was clipped by 5 bases and J by 0 bases, with 8 bases between them. CDR3 nucleotide sequence: TGTGCCAGCAGCCCGGACAGCTCCTACAATGAGCAGTTCTTC. It translates to CASSPDSSYNEQFF.

The V and J genes are TRBV6-5 and TRBJ2-2; 8 positions agree with TRBD1. CDR1 is MNHEY, CDR2 SVGAGI, per germline. This CDR3 is 14 amino acids long. V lost 8 bases and J lost 0; bases outside the gene matches: 2. The CDR3 nucleotides read TGTGCCAGCCAGGGGGCTGCGAACACCGGGGAGCTGTTTTTT. Translating it yields CASQGAANTGELFF.

There are a few counts of this clone. The chain is built from TRBV7-9 and TRBJ1-6; D possibly corresponds to TRBD1 (5 bases). The CDR3 is 14 amino acids. V was cut by 8 bases and J by 11 bases, with 19 bases left in between. The germline gives CDR1 SEHNR, CDR2 FQNEAQ (reference sequence). CDR3 bases: TGTGCCAGCCGTGTCGGGGGAGTTGATACACCCCTCCACTTT. Translating it yields CASRVGGVDTPLHF.

This clone was recorded only once. The V gene is TRBV7-9, the J gene TRBJ1-1; D is unclear. The V end lost 5 bases, the J end lost 1 base, and 17 bases lay between the germline ends. The CDR3 consists of 16 residues. Germline CDR1 and CDR2: SEHNR and FQNEAQ (reference sequence). For the CDR3, the DNA is TGTGCCAGCAGCCAAGCGGTTATAGTTGGGAACACTGAAGCTTTCTTT. Its protein product is CASSQAVIVGNTEAFF.

The V and J genes are TRBV10-1 and TRBJ2-7, with 7 bases fitting TRBD2. The germline V gene encodes CDR1 WNHNN and CDR2 SYGVQD (reference sequence). V trimming: 3 bases; J trimming: 4 bases; junction bases outside the gene matches: 6. The CDR3 is 14 amino acids. CDR3 nucleotides: TGCGCCAGCAGTGATCCCGGGAGGACTTACGAGCAGTACTTC. This codes for CASSDPGRTYEQYF.

The chain is built from TRBV21-1 and TRBJ2-7; TRBD1 reflects the table's D call only, with no check against the DNA. TRBV21-1 is listed as a pseudogene. The CDR3 runs 16 residues. This chain's CDR3 is CASSSQGRTDTYEQYF. The CDR3 DNA reads TGTGCCAGCAGCAGTCAGGGGCGGACGGATACCTACGAGCAGTACTTC.

The chain couples TRBV29-1 to TRBJ2-1, with D possibly being TRBD2 (6 bases). The CDR3 spans 15 residues. Trimming shortened V by 3 bases and J by 7 bases, and 19 bases separated the two germline ends. Germline V gene lookup returns CDR1 SQVTM and CDR2 ANQGSEA. The DNA of the CDR3 is TGCAGCGTTGAGACCGACGGGAGCTTGGGTAATGAGCAGTTCTTC. Its protein is CSVETDGSLGNEQFF.

The rearrangement uses TRBV14 and TRBJ1-5; D not resolved. The CDR3 runs 14 residues. The V gene's germline CDR1 is SGHDN and CDR2 FVKESK. Trimming took 1 base from V and 4 from J, leaving 8 bases between them. CDR3 coding DNA: TGTGCCAGCAGCCAAGGGCAGGTAAATCAGCCCCAGCATTTT. Translating gives CASSQGQVNQPQHF.

V usage is TRBV10-1 and J usage is TRBJ2-7; the D is unclear. The V end lost 0 bases, the J end lost 0 bases, and 9 bases lay between the germline ends. Germline values: CDR1 WNHNN, CDR2 SYGVQD (reference sequence). There are 15 residues in the CDR3. The CDR3 DNA reads TGCGCCAGCAGTGAGTCGGGCTTTCCCTCCTACGAGCAGTACTTC. Amino acid sequence: CASSESGFPSYEQYF.

CDR3 sequence reads: CASGWGPTYEQYF. The CDR3 nucleotides are TGTGCCAGCGGGTGGGGGCCTACCTACGAGCAGTACTTC. This rearrangement joins TRBV5-6 to TRBJ2-7, with D perhaps TRBD1 (6 bases). This CDR3 contains 13 residues. Trimming stripped 7 bases from V and 2 bases from J, with 13 bases between. Germline values: CDR1 SGHDT, CDR2 YYEEEE.

This clone was counted a single time. This chain joins TRBV19 and TRBJ2-2; 7 bases map to TRBD1. This CDR3 contains 15 residues. Germline lookup yields CDR1 LNHDA and CDR2 SQIVND (reference sequence). Trimming removed 7 bases from V and 4 bases from J; junction bases left unmatched: 9. CDR3 sequence: CASNHQQGVTGELFF. The CDR3 nucleotides are TGTGCCAGTAATCACCAGCAGGGGGTCACCGGGGAGCTGTTTTTT.

The chain employs TRBV10-3 and TRBJ2-7, with a tentative D call TRBD2 (6 bases). Per the germline V gene, CDR1 is ENHRY and CDR2 is SYGVKD. Trimming took 8 bases from V and 4 from J, leaving 18 bases between them. CDR3 length: 14 amino acids. The CDR3 sequence: CAIGPAGRGYEQYF. CDR3 nucleotides: TGTGCCATCGGACCGGCGGGGCGGGGATACGAGCAGTACTTC.

The chain recombines TRBV29-1 with TRBJ2-1; D is uncertain. Per the germline V gene, CDR1 is SQVTM and CDR2 is ANQGSEA. The germline V and J ends were trimmed by 0 bases and 0 bases, with 9 bases remaining between them. CDR3 size: 15 residues. The CDR3 sequence is CSVEDQLSSYNEQFF. CDR3 nucleotides: TGCAGCGTTGAAGATCAACTAAGCTCCTACAATGAGCAGTTCTTC.

The table lists this clone with a count of one. The V and J genes are TRBV7-8 and TRBJ2-5; the D gene is possibly TRBD2 (7 bases). Per germline, CDR1 SGHVS and CDR2 FQNEAQ. The V end lost 6 bases, the J end lost 4 bases, and 18 bases lay between the germline ends. This CDR3 comprises 15 residues. The CDR3: CASSQNRGGRETQYF. DNA of the CDR3: TGTGCCAGCAGTCAAAATAGGGGGGGGCGAGAGACCCAGTACTTC. The full variable domain, its missing parts supplied by reference TRBV7-8 and TRBJ2-5, is GAGVSQSPRYKVAKRGQDVALRCDPISGHVSLFWYQQALGQGPEFLTYFQNEAQLDKSGLPSDRFFAERPEGSVSTLKIQRTQQEDSAVYLCASSQNRGGRETQYFGPGTRLLVL.

The chain couples TRBV19 to TRBJ1-6; TRBD1 might be the D (5 bases). This CDR3 contains 11 residues. Deletions cut 10 bases from V and 8 bases from J, with 9 bases between. Germline V gene lookup returns CDR1 LNHDA and CDR2 SQIVND (reference sequence). CDR3 sequence reads: CATGPHSPLHF. CDR3 in DNA: TGTGCCACAGGGCCCCATTCACCCCTCCACTTT.

The chain combines TRBV19 with TRBJ2-3; D gene uncertain. Germline CDR1 and CDR2: LNHDA and SQIVND (reference sequence). The CDR3 runs 16 residues. The germline V and J ends were trimmed by 4 bases and 0 bases, with 14 bases remaining between them. The DNA for the CDR3 is TGTGCCAGTAGTACCCTCTTGACAACTAGCACAGATACGCAGTATTTT. The encoded protein is CASSTLLTTSTDTQYF.

This clone has only a few counts. V and J are TRBV10-3 and TRBJ2-1; possible D gene TRBD2, 7 bases. Germline assignment: CDR1 ENHRY and CDR2 SYGVKD. Deletions cut 4 bases from V and 4 bases from J, with 17 bases between. The CDR3 is made up of 16 amino acids. CDR3 in DNA: TGTGCCATCAGTGGAAGGGGGGGACAACAATACAATGAGCAGTTCTTC. Translation: CAISGRGGQQYNEQFF.

V usage is TRBV18 and J usage is TRBJ2-7; D unclear. Per germline, CDR1 KGHSH and CDR2 LQKENI. The length of the CDR3 is 14 residues. V was trimmed by 0 bases and J by 2 bases, leaving 8 bases between them. The CDR3 reads CASSPPSLPYEQYF. The CDR3, as DNA: TGTGCCAGCTCACCACCCTCTCTACCCTACGAGCAGTACTTC. Variable domain in full (rest from reference TRBV18 and TRBJ2-7): NAGVMQNPRHLVRRRGQEARLRCSPMKGHSHVYWYRQLPEEGLKFMVYLQKENIIDESGMPKERFSAEFPKEGPSILRIQQVVRGDSAAYFCASSPPSLPYEQYFGPGTRLTVT.

CDR3 nucleotides: TGCGCCAGCAGCTTGGCGGGGGTGGCCTATAATTCACCCCTCCACTTT. Translation gives CASSLAGVAYNSPLHF. V is TRBV5-1 and J is TRBJ1-6; TRBD1 is a possible D gene (5 bases). Germline CDR1 SGHRS, CDR2 YFSETQ. Trimming removed 0 bases at V and 2 bases at J, with 9 bases between. The CDR3 contains 16 residues.

This chain connects TRBV11-2 to TRBJ1-5, with 7 bases identical to TRBD1. Trimming at V came to 5 bases and at J to 6 bases, leaving 10 bases not matched to a gene. Germline V gene sequence: CDR1 SGHAT, CDR2 FQNNGV. The CDR3 has 15 residues. The CDR3 region has the DNA TGTGCCAGCAGCATCTACCCTGACAGGGTTCAGCCCCAGCATTTT. It specifies CASSIYPDRVQPQHF. The full variable domain, with the rest looked up from reference TRBV11-2 and TRBJ1-5, is EAGVAQSPRYKIIEKRQSVAFWCNPISGHATLYWYQQILGQGPKLLIQFQNNGVVDDSQLPKDRFSAERLKGVDSTLKIQPAKLEDSAVYLCASSIYPDRVQPQHFGDGTRLSIL.